Below are 20 T cell receptor beta chains sequenced from a single sample in a study of blood T cell repertoires in COVID-19. The table came from immunoSEQ multiplex PCR; TCRdb's copy has only in-frame clones and leaves some out. Of 150,000 to 200,000 clones in the sample, roughly 84% were seen once. The sample comprised PBMCs or T cells enriched from blood (not recorded which). The receptor source for this set is a woman under 40 who had been exposed to COVID-19.

In DNA, the CDR3 is TGTGCCAGCACCGCCCCCGGACACTACGAGCAGTACTTC. Its protein is CASTAPGHYEQYF. The chain combines TRBV12-3 or TRBV12-4 with TRBJ2-7; a possible D gene is TRBD1 (5 bases). The CDR3 runs 13 residues. V lost 7 bases, J lost 3 bases, and 13 bases lay in between.

The chain employs TRBV11-3 and TRBJ2-5; TRBD2 agrees at 10 bases. The junction had 5 bases not matched to a gene; V was cut back by 2 bases and J by 2 bases. Germline V gene sequence: CDR1 SGHNT, CDR2 YENEEA. CDR3 length: 16 residues. CDR3 nucleotide sequence: TGTGCCAGCAGCTTATCTATAGCGGGGGGACAAGAGACCCAGTACTTC. This translates into CASSLSIAGGQETQYF.

The rearrangement links TRBV7-2 to TRBJ1-1; possibly TRBD1 for D (5 bases). This CDR3 spans 14 amino acids. The V gene lost 1 base and the J gene lost 2 bases, with 8 bases spanning the gap. Germline assignment: CDR1 SGHTA and CDR2 FQGNSA. The CDR3 spells CASSLGQINTEAFF. CDR3 in DNA: TGTGCCAGCAGCTTAGGACAGATAAACACTGAAGCTTTCTTT.

J is TRBJ2-2 and V is TRBV7-3, with TRBD2 matching 8 bases. The V gene end was trimmed by 5 bases and the J gene end by 0 bases; junction bases not matched to a gene: 2. The V gene's germline CDR1 is SGHTA and CDR2 FQGTGA. The CDR3 sequence is 15 residues long. The CDR3 region has the DNA TGTGCCAGCAGCGCTAGCGGGTCGAACACCGGGGAGCTGTTTTTT. This sequence encodes CASSASGSNTGELFF.

This chain links TRBV7-9 with TRBJ2-7, with TRBD1 identical over 11 bases. Per the germline V gene, CDR1 is SEHNR and CDR2 is FQNEAQ (reference sequence). The CDR3 extends over 16 amino acids. The V segment lost 5 bases and the J segment 3 bases; nucleotides outside the gene matches: 9. This CDR3 reads CASSRAVGTGGYEQYF. The CDR3 region has the DNA TGTGCCAGCAGCCGCGCCGTCGGGACAGGGGGCTACGAGCAGTACTTC. The full variable domain, in which reference TRBV7-9 and TRBJ2-7 provide the parts outside the CDR3, is DTGVSQNPRHKITKRGQNVTFRCDPISEHNRLYWYRQTLGQGPEFLTYFQNEAQLEKSRLLSDRFSAERPKGSFSTLEIQRTEQGDSAMYLCASSRAVGTGGYEQYFGPGTRLTVT.

The gene calls are TRBV5-1 and TRBJ2-2, with D perhaps TRBD1 (5 bases). The CDR3 contains 16 residues. V shed 2 bases and J shed 4 bases, with 15 bases lying between them. Germline V gene data show CDR1 as SGHRS and CDR2 as YFSETQ. The CDR3 protein is CASSLQQTEVTGELFF. The CDR3 DNA reads TGCGCCAGCAGCTTACAACAGACAGAAGTCACCGGGGAGCTGTTTTTT.

The V call is TRBV6-1, the J call TRBJ1-1, with 9 bases aligning to TRBD1. The CDR3 spans 18 residues. The V and J ends lost 4 bases and 2 bases, in that order; junction bases with no gene match: 14. The germline gives CDR1 MNHNS, CDR2 SASEGT. The CDR3 sequence: CASSASGTGRGPNTEAFF. In DNA form, the CDR3 reads TGTGCCAGCAGTGCCTCCGGGACAGGGAGGGGACCAAACACTGAAGCTTTCTTT.

The rearrangement joins TRBV6-4 to TRBJ2-1, with TRBD2 as a possible D gene (5 bases). The CDR3 has 14 residues. V lost 2 bases and J lost 2, with 7 bases in between. Per the germline V gene, CDR1 is MRHNA and CDR2 is SNTAGT. This chain's CDR3 is CASSDRGTYNEQFF. The CDR3 region has the DNA TGTGCCAGCAGTGACCGGGGTACCTACAATGAGCAGTTCTTC.

This clone was found once. The chain has TRBV3-1 (or the pseudogene TRBV3-2) and TRBJ1-1; maybe TRBD1 (6 bases). The CDR3 extends over 12 amino acids. CDR1 LGHDT and CDR2 YNNKEL come from the germline V gene (reference sequence). V shed 8 bases and J shed 10 bases, with 17 bases lying between them. CDR3 sequence: CASAPQGTGAFF. The CDR3, as DNA: TGTGCCAGCGCCCCCCAGGGGACCGGAGCTTTCTTT.

The chain joins TRBV3-1 (or the pseudogene TRBV3-2) to TRBJ2-6; D remains ambiguous. CDR3 size: 16 residues. The V end lost 0 bases, the J end lost 2 bases, and 8 bases lay between the germline ends. Germline V CDR1 and CDR2: LGHDT, YNNKEL (reference sequence). The CDR3 is CASSQDSLPGANVLTF. The CDR3 DNA sequence: TGTGCCAGCAGCCAAGACAGTTTACCTGGGGCCAACGTCCTGACTTTC.

This clone was counted a single time. J is TRBJ1-6 and V is TRBV12-3 or TRBV12-4; D is uncertain. The CDR3 contains 12 residues. V was clipped by 4 bases and J by 7 bases, with 5 bases between them. The CDR3 here is CASSYENSPLHF. The CDR3 bases are TGTGCCAGCAGTTATGAGAATTCACCCCTCCACTTT.

This rearrangement joins TRBV29-1 to TRBJ2-2, with D tentatively TRBD1 (5 bases). This CDR3 is 13 amino acids long. Germline V CDR1 and CDR2: SQVTM, ANQGSEA. V gave up 6 bases and J gave up 6 bases, with 14 bases separating them. CDR3 protein: CSVLLTGPGELFF. The CDR3 bases are TGCAGCGTGCTTTTAACAGGTCCCGGGGAGCTGTTTTTT.

The V and J genes are TRBV18 and TRBJ1-4; no reliable D call. The V gene's germline CDR1 is KGHSH and CDR2 LQKENI. The CDR3 is made up of 15 amino acids. V was pared by 2 bases and J by 0 bases, with 7 bases between. Written as DNA, the CDR3 is TGTGCCAGCTCACCATTCACGGCAACTAATGAAAAACTGTTTTTT. The encoded protein is CASSPFTATNEKLFF.

This clone came up once. The chain carries TRBV7-9 and TRBJ2-3; D gene ambiguous. The CDR3 sequence is 15 residues long. Deletions cut 2 bases from V and 0 bases from J, with 9 bases between. Germline V gene sequence: CDR1 SEHNR, CDR2 FQNEAQ (reference sequence). CDR3 protein: CASSLPLTSTDTQYF. CDR3 DNA: TGTGCCAGCAGCTTACCCCTGACTAGCACAGATACGCAGTATTTT.

CDR3 in DNA: TGTGCCAGCAGCTTGGGGCAGGGGACCCGCTACGAGCAGTACTTC. Translating it yields CASSLGQGTRYEQYF. This sequence joins TRBV7-2 and TRBJ2-7, with a weak D call TRBD1 (6 bases). Germline assignment: CDR1 SGHTA and CDR2 FQGNSA. The CDR3 consists of 15 residues. The V and J ends lost 3 bases and 3 bases respectively, with 15 bases between them.

The rearrangement links TRBV11-2 to TRBJ2-7; D is possibly TRBD1 (5 bases). The CDR3 totals 15 residues. Germline CDR1 is SGHAT and CDR2 is FQNNGV. Trimming took 1 base from V and 7 from J, leaving 17 bases between them. The CDR3 nucleotides are TGTGCCAGCAGCTTAGCCAGGACACCGGTGGAGGAGCAGTACTTC. It is translated as CASSLARTPVEEQYF. Full variable domain (remainder filled in from reference TRBV11-2 and TRBJ2-7): EAGVAQSPRYKIIEKRQSVAFWCNPISGHATLYWYQQILGQGPKLLIQFQNNGVVDDSQLPKDRFSAERLKGVDSTLKIQPAKLEDSAVYLCASSLARTPVEEQYFGPGTRLTVT.

The chain employs TRBV19 and TRBJ2-1; TRBD2 is a possible D gene (6 bases). V lost 5 bases, J lost 3 bases, and 14 bases lay in between. The CDR3 runs 15 residues. Germline-derived CDR1 and CDR2 are LNHDA and SQIVND (reference sequence). The CDR3 spells CASSVGVADYNEQFF. The CDR3 nucleotides are TGTGCCAGTAGTGTCGGGGTAGCGGACTACAATGAGCAGTTCTTC.

This chain links TRBV7-9 with TRBJ1-2; no clear D gene. Trimming cost V 4 bases and J 0 bases, with 3 bases left between them. The CDR3 is 12 residues long. Germline loops: CDR1 SEHNR, CDR2 FQNEAQ (reference sequence). CDR3 in DNA: TGTGCCAGCAGCTCATCTAACTATGGCTACACCTTC. This gives the protein CASSSSNYGYTF.

As DNA, the CDR3 is TGTGCCAGCAGCTCTGTCAATCAGCCCCAGCATTTT. It specifies CASSSVNQPQHF. The genes are TRBV11-2 and TRBJ1-5; D gene ambiguous. Trimming cost V 4 bases and J 3 bases, with 4 bases left between them. The CDR3 contains 12 residues. Germline V gene sequence: CDR1 SGHAT, CDR2 FQNNGV.

The CDR3 DNA follows: TGTGCCAGCAGCTTAGGGTCTGGGGGCTCGAGTGGCTACACCTTC. Protein sequence: CASSLGSGGSSGYTF. The rearrangement joins TRBV5-6 to TRBJ1-2; D perhaps matches TRBD1 (6 bases). The germline V and J ends were trimmed by 2 bases and 7 bases, with 18 bases remaining between them. The germline V gene encodes CDR1 SGHDT and CDR2 YYEEEE. This CDR3 spans 15 amino acids.